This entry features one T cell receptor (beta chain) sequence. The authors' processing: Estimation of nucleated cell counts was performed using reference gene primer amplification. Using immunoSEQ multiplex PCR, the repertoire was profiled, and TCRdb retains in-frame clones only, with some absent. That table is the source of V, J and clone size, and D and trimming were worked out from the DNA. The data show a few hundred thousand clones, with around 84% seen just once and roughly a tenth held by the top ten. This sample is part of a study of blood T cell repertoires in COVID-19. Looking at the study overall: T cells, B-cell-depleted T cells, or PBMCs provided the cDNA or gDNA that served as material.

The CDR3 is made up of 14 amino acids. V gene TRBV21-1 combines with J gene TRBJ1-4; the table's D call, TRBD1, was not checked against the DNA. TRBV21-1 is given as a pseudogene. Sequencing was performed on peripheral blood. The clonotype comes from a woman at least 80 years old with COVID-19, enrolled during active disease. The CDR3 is CASSKTGRDEKLFF. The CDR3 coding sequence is TGTGCCAGCAGCAAAACAGGGCGGGATGAAAAACTGTTTTTT.